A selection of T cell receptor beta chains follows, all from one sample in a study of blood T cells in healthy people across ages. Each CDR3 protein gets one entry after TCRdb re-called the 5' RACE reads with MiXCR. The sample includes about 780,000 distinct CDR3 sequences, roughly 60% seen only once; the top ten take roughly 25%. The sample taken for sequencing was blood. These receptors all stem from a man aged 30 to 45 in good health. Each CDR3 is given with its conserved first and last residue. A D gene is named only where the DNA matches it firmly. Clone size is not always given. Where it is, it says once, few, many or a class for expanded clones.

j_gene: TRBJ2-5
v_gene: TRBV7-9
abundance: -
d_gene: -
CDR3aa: CASSQPGRSSQYF
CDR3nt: TGTGCCAGCAGCCAACCGGGCCGTTCGTCCCAGTACTTC

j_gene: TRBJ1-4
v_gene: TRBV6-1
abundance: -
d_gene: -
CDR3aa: CASSEVGSNEKLFF
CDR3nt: TGTGCCAGCAGTGAAGTTGGCAGCAATGAAAAACTGTTTTTT

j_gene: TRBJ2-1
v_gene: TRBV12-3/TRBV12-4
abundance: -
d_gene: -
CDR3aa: CASSPWIDEQFF
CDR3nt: TGTGCCAGCAGCCCTTGGATCGATGAGCAGTTCTTC

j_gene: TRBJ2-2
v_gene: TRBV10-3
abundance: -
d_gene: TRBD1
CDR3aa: CAISLYVATGEVTGELFF
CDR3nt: TGTGCCATCAGCCTTTACGTTGCGACAGGGGAGGTCACCGGGGAGCTGTTTTTT

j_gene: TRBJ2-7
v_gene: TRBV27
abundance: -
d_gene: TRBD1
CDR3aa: CASSHVGTGFSYEQYF
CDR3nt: TGTGCCAGCAGCCACGTGGGGACAGGGTTCTCCTACGAGCAGTACTTC

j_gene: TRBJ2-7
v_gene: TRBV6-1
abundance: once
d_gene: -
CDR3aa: CASSEEGGTYEQYF
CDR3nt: TGTGCCAGCAGCGAAGAGGGGGGCACCTACGAGCAGTACTTC

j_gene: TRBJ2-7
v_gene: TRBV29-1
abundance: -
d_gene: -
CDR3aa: CSVMTGWRDEQYF
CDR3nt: TGCAGCGTTATGACAGGGTGGAGGGACGAGCAGTACTTC

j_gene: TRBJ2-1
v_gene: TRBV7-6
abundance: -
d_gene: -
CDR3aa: CASSPRGLEQFF
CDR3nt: TGTGCCAGCAGCCCCCGTGGACTTGAGCAGTTCTTC

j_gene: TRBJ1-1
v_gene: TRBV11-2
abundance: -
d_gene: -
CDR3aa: CASSRGLDRRSEAFF
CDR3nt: TGTGCCAGCAGCCGTGGGCTTGACAGGAGGTCTGAAGCTTTCTTT

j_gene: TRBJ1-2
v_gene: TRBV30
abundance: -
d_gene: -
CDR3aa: CAWSGADRFGYTF
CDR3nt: TGTGCCTGGAGTGGGGCGGACCGGTTTGGCTACACCTTC

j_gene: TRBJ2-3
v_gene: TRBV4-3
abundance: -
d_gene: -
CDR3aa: CASSQDLGGPGTDTQYF
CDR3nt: TGCGCCAGCAGCCAAGATTTGGGGGGCCCGGGCACAGATACGCAGTATTTT

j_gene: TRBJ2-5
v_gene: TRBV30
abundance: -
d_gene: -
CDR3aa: CAWNLEGGGQETQYF
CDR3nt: TGTGCCTGGAACCTTGAGGGGGGAGGACAAGAGACCCAGTACTTC

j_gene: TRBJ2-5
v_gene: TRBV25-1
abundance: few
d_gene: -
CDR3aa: CASSEPLAETQYF
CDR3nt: TGTGCCAGCAGTGAACCCCTAGCGGAGACCCAGTACTTC

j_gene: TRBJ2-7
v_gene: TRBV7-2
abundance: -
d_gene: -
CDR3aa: CASSLASEYSYEQYF
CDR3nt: TGTGCCAGCAGCTTAGCGAGCGAGTATTCCTACGAGCAGTACTTC

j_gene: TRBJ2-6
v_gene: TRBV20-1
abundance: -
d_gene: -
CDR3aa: CSASATGTGANVLTF
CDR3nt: TGCAGTGCTAGCGCAACAGGGACTGGGGCCAACGTCCTGACTTTC

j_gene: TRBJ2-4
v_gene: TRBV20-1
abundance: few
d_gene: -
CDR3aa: CSARDEPKGIQNIQYF
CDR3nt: TGCAGTGCTAGAGATGAACCTAAGGGGATCCAAAACATTCAGTACTTC